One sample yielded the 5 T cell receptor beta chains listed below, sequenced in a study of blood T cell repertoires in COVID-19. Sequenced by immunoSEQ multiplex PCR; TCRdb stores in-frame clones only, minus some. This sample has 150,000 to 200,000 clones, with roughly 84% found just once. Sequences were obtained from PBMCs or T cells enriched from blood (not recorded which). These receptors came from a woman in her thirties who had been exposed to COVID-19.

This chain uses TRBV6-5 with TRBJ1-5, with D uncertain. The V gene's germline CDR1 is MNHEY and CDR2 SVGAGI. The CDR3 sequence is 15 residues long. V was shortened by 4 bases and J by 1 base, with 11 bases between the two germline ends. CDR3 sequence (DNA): TGTGCCAGCAGTTTTTTCGGGGAGAGCAATCAGCCCCAGCATTTT. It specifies CASSFFGESNQPQHF.

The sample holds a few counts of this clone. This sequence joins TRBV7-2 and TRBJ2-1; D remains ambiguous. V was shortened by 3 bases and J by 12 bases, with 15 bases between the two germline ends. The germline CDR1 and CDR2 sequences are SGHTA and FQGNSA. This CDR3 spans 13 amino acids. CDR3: CASSFVHNPGQFF. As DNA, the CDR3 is TGTGCCAGCAGCTTCGTTCACAACCCGGGGCAGTTCTTC.

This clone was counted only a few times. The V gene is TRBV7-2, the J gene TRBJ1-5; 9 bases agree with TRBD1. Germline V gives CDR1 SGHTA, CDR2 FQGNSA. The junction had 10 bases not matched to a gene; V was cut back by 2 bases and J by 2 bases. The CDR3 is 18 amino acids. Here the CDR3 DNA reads TGTGCCAGCAGCTTATGGGGACAGGGATACGGAGGCAATCAGCCCCAGCATTTT. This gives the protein CASSLWGQGYGGNQPQHF.

The CDR3 spells CASSSRQGNDNEQFF. The CDR3 DNA sequence: TGTGCCAGCAGTTCTCGACAGGGGAATGACAATGAGCAGTTCTTC. The genes are TRBV6-1 and TRBJ2-1; the match to TRBD1 covers 8 bases. V trimming: 5 bases; J trimming: 5 bases; junction bases outside the gene matches: 8. The CDR3 totals 15 residues. Germline V lookup: CDR1 MNHNS, CDR2 SASEGT.

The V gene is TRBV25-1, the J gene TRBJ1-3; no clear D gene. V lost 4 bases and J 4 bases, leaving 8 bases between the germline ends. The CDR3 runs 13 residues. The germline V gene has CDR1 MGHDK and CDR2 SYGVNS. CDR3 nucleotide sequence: TGTGCCAGCAGTGGAGAGTCCGGAAACACCATATATTTT. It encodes CASSGESGNTIYF.